The rows below give T cell receptor beta chains drawn from one sample of a study of T cells after yellow fever vaccination. TCRdb re-analysed the 5' RACE reads in MiXCR, keeping a single row per CDR3 protein. Here the sample spans roughly 32,000 distinct CDR3 sequences, less than 8.5% being singletons. Sample: PBMCs, either bulk or a sorted T-cell subset (CD4+, CD8+, memory, or dextramer-sorted; not recorded which), taken on the day of the first yellow fever vaccination. Receptor source: a man aged 18-30 years who received the YFV17D yellow fever vaccine. The CDR3 runs from the conserved cysteine through the conserved F or W. A D gene is named only where the DNA matches it firmly. The listing skips clone size in some rows; elsewhere it reads once, few, many or a size class.

clone size	V gene	D gene	J gene	CDR3 length	CDR3 protein	CDR3 DNA
many	TRBV7-2	.	TRBJ1-2	13	CASSRGRRNGYTF	TGTGCCAGCAGCAGGGGACGGAGGAATGGCTACACCTTC
many	TRBV12-3/TRBV12-4	TRBD1	TRBJ2-5	14	CASRSDRGVETQYF	TGTGCCAGCAGGTCTGACAGGGGGGTAGAGACCCAGTACTTC
many	TRBV20-1	.	TRBJ2-5	13	CSAGPGAWETQYF	TGCAGTGCCGGGCCGGGGGCCTGGGAGACCCAGTACTTC
many	TRBV5-5	.	TRBJ1-1	11	CASGRGGEAFF	TGTGCCAGCGGAAGGGGTGGGGAAGCTTTCTTT
.	TRBV18	.	TRBJ2-5	13	CASSPRVDETQYF	TGTGCCAGCTCACCCCGGGTCGACGAGACCCAGTACTTC
.	TRBV20-1	.	TRBJ2-5	13	CSAPSWEQETQYF	TGCAGTGCCCCTTCTTGGGAGCAAGAGACCCAGTACTTC
.	TRBV27	TRBD1	TRBJ1-6	15	CASNQQGAWYSPLHF	TGTGCCAGCAATCAACAGGGGGCATGGTATTCACCCCTCCACTTT
many	TRBV19	.	TRBJ2-7	14	CASSNQGQGYEQYF	TGTGCCAGTAGTAACCAGGGGCAAGGCTACGAGCAGTACTTC
few	TRBV6-4	.	TRBJ2-1	14	CASSDSTAMGEQFF	TGTGCCAGCAGTGACTCGACAGCTATGGGTGAGCAGTTCTTC
many	TRBV5-6	TRBD1	TRBJ1-4	17	CASSLAGRGATNEKLFF	TGTGCCAGCAGCTTGGCAGGCAGGGGGGCAACTAATGAAAAACTGTTTTTT
many	TRBV12-3/TRBV12-4	.	TRBJ2-3	11	CASNGGDTQYF	TGTGCCAGCAATGGGGGGGATACGCAGTATTTT
.	TRBV20-1	TRBD1	TRBJ1-2	16	CSARPGTGPANYGYTF	TGCAGTGCCCGTCCCGGGACAGGCCCAGCTAACTATGGCTACACCTTC
.	TRBV6-5	.	TRBJ2-1	12	CASSSRPNEQFF	TGTGCCAGCAGTTCCAGACCCAATGAGCAGTTCTTC
many	TRBV4-3	TRBD2	TRBJ2-5	16	CASSQGVAGGGETQYF	TGCGCCAGCAGCCAAGGAGTAGCGGGGGGCGGAGAGACCCAGTACTTC
many	TRBV3-1	.	TRBJ2-1	13	CASSQDRHNEQFF	TGTGCCAGCAGCCAAGACAGGCACAATGAGCAGTTCTTC
few	TRBV7-8	TRBD1	TRBJ1-1	13	CASSSDRDTEAFF	TGTGCCAGCAGCTCAGACAGGGACACTGAAGCTTTCTTT
.	TRBV24-1	TRBD1	TRBJ2-2	16	CATSDLGTDNTGELFF	TGTGCCACCAGTGACCTAGGGACAGACAACACCGGGGAGCTGTTTTTT
few	TRBV12-3/TRBV12-4	.	TRBJ1-4	14	CASSLRATNEKLFF	TGTGCCAGCAGTTTGCGTGCAACTAATGAAAAACTGTTTTTT
many	TRBV4-1	.	TRBJ1-4	14	CASSQYGSGEKLFF	TGCGCCAGCAGCCAATACGGTTCTGGTGAAAAACTGTTTTTT
few	TRBV19	.	TRBJ2-1	19	CASSPARATFMTRDNEQFF	TGTGCCAGTAGTCCCGCAAGAGCCACATTCATGACTCGGGACAATGAGCAGTTCTTC
many	TRBV28	.	TRBJ1-5	16	CASSTPGRGPNQPQHF	TGTGCCAGCAGCACCCCGGGTAGGGGCCCCAATCAGCCCCAGCATTTT
many	TRBV12-3/TRBV12-4	.	TRBJ2-1	14	CASRGVGTYNEQFF	TGTGCCAGCAGAGGTGTGGGAACCTACAATGAGCAGTTCTTC
many	TRBV7-2	.	TRBJ1-2	13	CASSLGEAYGYTF	TGTGCCAGCAGCTTAGGGGAGGCCTATGGCTACACCTTC
many	TRBV5-1	TRBD2	TRBJ2-1	17	CASSLIGLAGGNNEQFF	TGCGCCAGCAGCTTGATCGGCCTAGCGGGGGGAAACAATGAGCAGTTCTTC
many	TRBV5-1	TRBD1	TRBJ1-2	16	CASSPQTGSSSDGYTF	TGCGCCAGCAGCCCTCAGACAGGGTCTTCTTCGGATGGCTACACCTTC
many	TRBV6-5	.	TRBJ2-2	15	CASRSRGARTGELFF	TGTGCCAGCAGGTCTCGGGGGGCCCGCACCGGGGAGCTGTTTTTT
many	TRBV29-1	TRBD1	TRBJ1-2	12	CSVGKGQGGETF	TGCAGCGTTGGAAAGGGACAGGGAGGGGAGACCTTC
many	TRBV28	TRBD2	TRBJ2-3	18	CASSFSRTSGGLTDTQYF	TGTGCCAGCAGTTTTTCCAGGACTAGCGGGGGCCTCACAGATACGCAGTATTTT
.	TRBV6-1	.	TRBJ1-2	14	CASQWAARLSGYTF	TGTGCCAGCCAGTGGGCAGCACGGCTATCTGGCTACACCTTC
many	TRBV5-6	.	TRBJ1-2	16	CASSLAGARARWGYTF	TGTGCCAGCAGCTTGGCGGGGGCCAGGGCCCGCTGGGGCTACACCTTC
many	TRBV7-2	TRBD2	TRBJ2-5	16	CASSLFSGASQETQYF	TGTGCCAGCAGCTTATTCAGCGGGGCTAGCCAAGAGACCCAGTACTTC
many	TRBV7-2	.	TRBJ1-2	16	CASSPPWGSTNYGYTF	TGTGCCAGCAGCCCCCCTTGGGGCTCGACTAACTATGGCTACACCTTC
many	TRBV6-5	.	TRBJ2-7	11	CATDSHHEQYF	TGTGCCACCGACAGTCACCACGAGCAGTACTTC
few	TRBV7-9	.	TRBJ1-5	14	CASSSGWSNQPQHF	TGTGCCAGCAGCTCCGGATGGAGCAATCAGCCCCAGCATTTT
many	TRBV12-3/TRBV12-4	TRBD1	TRBJ2-3	15	CASTSPGQGEDTQYF	TGTGCCAGCACCTCTCCGGGACAGGGGGAAGATACGCAGTATTTT
few	TRBV6-1	TRBD2	TRBJ2-3	15	CASSGTSGALDTQYF	TGTGCCAGCAGTGGGACTAGCGGGGCCTTGGATACGCAGTATTTT
many	TRBV2	.	TRBJ1-3	14	CASSTGLTGNTIYF	TGTGCCAGCAGTACGGGACTTACTGGAAACACCATATATTTT
few	TRBV5-6	TRBD1	TRBJ2-7	14	CASSRATGAYEQYF	TGTGCCAGCAGCCGCGCGACAGGGGCCTACGAGCAGTACTTC
many	TRBV3-1	TRBD1	TRBJ2-3	13	CASEGQSLDTQYF	TGTGCCAGCGAGGGACAGTCGCTAGATACGCAGTATTTT
many	TRBV12-3/TRBV12-4	.	TRBJ2-1	12	CASSFGTLEQFF	TGTGCCAGCAGTTTTGGCACGCTAGAGCAGTTCTTC
many	TRBV12-3/TRBV12-4	TRBD1	TRBJ1-5	14	CASSGDRRRQPQHF	TGTGCCAGCAGTGGGGACAGGCGGCGGCAGCCCCAGCATTTT
.	TRBV28	.	TRBJ1-5	14	CASSLIAGNQPQHF	TGTGCCAGCAGTTTGATCGCAGGTAATCAGCCCCAGCATTTT
many	TRBV7-2	.	TRBJ2-1	16	CASSLVSLSSRNEQFF	TGTGCCAGCAGCCTCGTTAGCTTGAGTTCCCGCAATGAGCAGTTCTTC
many	TRBV2	.	TRBJ2-1	13	CASLPVDVDEQFF	TGTGCCAGCCTCCCCGTGGATGTGGATGAGCAGTTCTTC
many	TRBV12-3/TRBV12-4	.	TRBJ2-2	14	CASIDRTNTGELFF	TGTGCCAGCATTGACAGAACGAACACCGGGGAGCTGTTTTTT
many	TRBV5-4	.	TRBJ2-7	13	CASSLEHASEQYF	TGTGCCAGCAGCTTGGAACACGCGAGCGAGCAGTACTTC
many	TRBV5-1	.	TRBJ2-5	13	CASSLLPGETQYF	TGCGCCAGCAGCTTACTTCCAGGGGAGACCCAGTACTTC
many	TRBV2	.	TRBJ2-7	11	CAGQSSYEQYF	TGTGCCGGCCAGAGTTCCTACGAGCAGTACTTC
many	TRBV3-1	.	TRBJ2-3	13	CASSQRGEDTQYF	TGTGCCAGCAGCCAGCGCGGGGAAGATACGCAGTATTTT
many	TRBV7-2	.	TRBJ1-5	13	CASSRQRELPQHF	TGTGCCAGCAGCAGACAGAGGGAACTGCCCCAGCATTTT
.	TRBV27	.	TRBJ1-6	14	CASSLSGPGSPLHF	TGTGCCAGCAGTTTATCGGGCCCAGGTTCACCCCTCCACTTT
few	TRBV7-3	.	TRBJ2-6	16	CASSPNGYSGANVLTF	TGTGCCAGCAGCCCTAATGGCTACTCTGGGGCCAACGTCCTGACTTTC
many	TRBV6-1	TRBD1	TRBJ1-6	16	CASSHDLTGENSPLHF	TGTGCCAGCAGTCATGACCTTACAGGGGAGAATTCACCCCTCCACTTT
many	TRBV29-1	.	TRBJ1-5	13	CSVGQGLYQPQHF	TGCAGCGTTGGTCAGGGGCTGTATCAGCCCCAGCATTTT
many	TRBV5-6	.	TRBJ2-5	14	CASSSLSARETQYF	TGTGCCAGCAGCTCCCTCTCTGCCCGTGAGACCCAGTACTTC
few	TRBV19	.	TRBJ2-2	13	CASSDHFTGELFF	TGTGCCAGTAGTGATCATTTCACCGGGGAGCTGTTTTTT
few	TRBV5-4	.	TRBJ2-2	14	CASSPTGNTGELFF	TGTGCCAGCAGCCCTACAGGGAACACCGGGGAGCTGTTTTTT
many	TRBV20-1	.	TRBJ2-5	12	CSAITDQETQYF	TGCAGTGCTATCACAGACCAAGAGACCCAGTACTTC
many	TRBV18	TRBD2	TRBJ2-1	15	CASSPSSGGDNEQFF	TGTGCCAGCTCACCATCTAGCGGGGGAGACAATGAGCAGTTCTTC
few	TRBV5-6	.	TRBJ1-1	17	CASSFSHDGRVNTEAFF	TGTGCCAGCAGCTTCTCCCATGATGGGCGGGTGAACACTGAAGCTTTCTTT